This T cell receptor (beta chain) was retrieved from a study of identifying expanded T cells in peripheral blood. This clone was counted only a few times. V trimming: 5 bases; J trimming: 0 bases; junction bases outside the gene matches: 3. Germline lookup yields CDR1 LNHDA and CDR2 SQIVND (reference sequence). This CDR3 is 15 amino acids long. Repertoires were generated with immunoSEQ multiplex PCR, while TCRdb's copy carries only in-frame clones and drops some. The profile shows more than 75,000 clones, around nine tenths of them singletons. The rearrangement uses TRBV19 and TRBJ2-2; 7 positions match TRBD1. The source material was blood. This TCR derives from a person aged 18 to 75 in good health. The CDR3 coding sequence is TGTGCCAGTAGTGACGACAGGGCGAACACCGGGGAGCTGTTTTTT. Translating gives CASSDDRANTGELFF.